These 8 T cell receptor beta chains originate from one sample sequenced in a study of immune heterogeneity within non-small cell lung tumors. TCR beta CDR3 was amplified by multiplex PCR using 32 V and 13 J primers. One entry per CDR3 protein, called by TCRdb with MiXCR from the multiplex PCR reads. The sample has 20,000 to 25,000 distinct CDR3 sequences, about 30% seen once. The authors used roughly 600 ng of bulk tumor genomic DNA per sample as template. Several biopsies per primary tumor were taken during surgery, spaced as far apart as possible. Curative operations were performed on patients who had untreated, newly diagnosed non-small cell lung cancer. Sequenced input: lung tumor tissue. The receptors originated from a man aged 40-49 years with non-small cell lung cancer.

This clonotype was counted ten times or more. One end of the junction fails to match germline, which may point to a read error. In DNA, the CDR3 is TGTGCCAGCAGTTACGCGGGGGGCGTAGGGCACTTC. It translates to CASSYAGGVGHF. This rearrangement joins TRBV6-6 to TRBJ2-7; 8 bases line up with TRBD2. The V gene's germline CDR1 is MNHNY and CDR2 SVGAGI (reference sequence). This CDR3 has 12 residues.

This chain connects TRBV13 to TRBJ2-2; 9 nucleotides line up with TRBD2. There are 15 residues in the CDR3. J gave up 1 base and V 8 bases, and 5 bases lay outside the gene matches. Germline V lookup: CDR1 PRHDT, CDR2 FYEKMQ (reference sequence). CDR3: CASLRRGGNTGELFF. The CDR3 DNA reads as TGTGCCAGCTTGAGGCGGGGGGGGAACACCGGGGAGCTGTTTTTT.

This clonotype was observed a single time. With a much larger clone just one base away, this may be a read error. The V and J genes are TRBV6-1 and TRBJ1-6; 7 nucleotides agree with TRBD1. The CDR3 consists of 15 residues. Germline values: CDR1 MNHNS, CDR2 SASEGT. Unmatched junction bases numbered 12, after V lost 5 bases and J lost 11 bases. CDR3 sequence: CASSLGGAAEPPLHF. The CDR3 bases are TGTGCCAGCAGTCTAGGGGGCGCGGCTGAGCCACCCCTCCACTTT.

This clonotype was detected once. A much more abundant neighbour one base away suggests this may be a read error. The rearrangement links TRBV19 to TRBJ2-1; a weak D match, TRBD2 (5 bases). Looked up from germline, CDR1 is LNHDA and CDR2 is SQIVND (reference sequence). The CDR3 totals 15 residues. The CDR3 bases are TGTGCCAGTAAGGGAGCCACCGGGCAGTACAATGAGGAGTTCTTC. Amino acid sequence: CASKGATGQYNEEFF.

This clonotype is medium-sized (0.01 to 0.1%) by share. This chain connects TRBV28 to TRBJ2-7; tentatively, D is TRBD1 (5 bases). This CDR3 has 13 amino acids. Trimming shortened V by 8 bases and J by 3 bases, and 14 bases separated the two germline ends. Germline V lookup: CDR1 MDHEN, CDR2 SYDVKM. CDR3 amino acids: CASLGAAYYEQYF. The DNA for the CDR3 is TGTGCCAGCCTAGGGGCAGCCTACTACGAGCAGTACTTC. The variable domain in full, completed from reference TRBV28 and TRBJ2-7, reads DVKVTQSSRYLVKRTGEKVFLECVQDMDHENMFWYRQDPGLGLRLIYFSYDVKMKEKGDIPEGYSVSREKKERFSLILESASTNQTSMYLCASLGAAYYEQYFGPGTRLTVT.

A note on this clonotype: With a much larger clone just one base away, this may be a read error. The CDR3 ends on some other residue instead of the conserved phenylalanine or tryptophan, so this is likely a read error. The chain uses TRBV6-2 or TRBV6-3 and TRBJ2-5, with TRBD2 identical over 11 bases. The J segment lost 5 bases and the V segment lost 4 bases, leaving 21 bases of the junction unmatched. Germline CDR1 is MNHEY and CDR2 is SVGEGT. There are 20 residues in the CDR3. In DNA, the CDR3 is TGTGCCAGCAGTTCTGGCCGTGGGGGTAGCGGGAGGGCCAAGTTTGAGACCCAGTACTTA. It translates to CASSSGRGGSGRAKFETQYL.

The chain has TRBV7-9 and TRBJ1-1; D gene unclear. Trimming removed 5 bases at V and 1 base at J, with 8 bases between. The CDR3 sequence is 13 residues long. The germline gives CDR1 SEHNR, CDR2 FQNEAQ (reference sequence). The DNA of the CDR3 is TGTGCCAGCAGCACACAGTGGAACACTGAAGCTTTCTTT. Protein sequence: CASSTQWNTEAFF.

The chain is built from TRBV5-1 and TRBJ1-3, with 7 bases that match TRBD1. V lost 3 bases and J lost 0; bases outside the gene matches: 6. The length of the CDR3 is 16 residues. Germline CDR1 SGHRS, CDR2 YFSETQ. As DNA, the CDR3 is TGCGCCAGCAGCTCGACAGGGCCCTTCTCTGGAAACACCATATATTTT. Translated: CASSSTGPFSGNTIYF.